This TCR beta chain was sequenced in a study of radiotherapy plus CTLA-4 blockade in lung cancer. Study in general: Objective response was observed in about 19% of patients, and disease control in approximately 30%.

This clone was seen more than once but under ten times. Antigen: not known. Study outcomes and limitations: Early clone dynamics of blood T cells, plus interferon-beta, reportedly predicted response best.

The CDR3 extends over 14 amino acids. Germline CDR1 is SGHTA and CDR2 is FQGNSA. J gave up 2 bases and V 5 bases, and 3 bases lay outside the gene matches. Those with chemo-refractory metastatic non-small-cell lung cancer were treated with focal radiation combined with CTLA-4 blockade using ipilimumab. The assay was immunoSEQ multiplex PCR, and TCRdb's table has in-frame clones only and misses some. The repertoire holds around 56,000 clones, roughly 80% seen once, with 16% in the top ten. Sequencing used peripheral blood, obtained from a patient treated with radiotherapy plus ipilimumab. This sequence joins TRBV7-2 and TRBJ1-3, with 7 bases identical to TRBD1. This TCR was recovered from a human donor with non-small cell lung cancer who had a complete response to radiotherapy plus ipilimumab. The CDR3 bases are TGTGCCAGCAGCGCCGGACAGGCTGGAAACACCATATATTTT. It translates to CASSAGQAGNTIYF.